A selection of T cell receptor beta chains follows, all from one sample in a study of cytomegalovirus exposure and HLA in healthy donors. The repertoire was sequenced with immunoSEQ multiplex PCR; TCRdb's copy has only in-frame clones and lacks some. The repertoire consists of 100,000 to 150,000 clones, with roughly four fifths occurring once and the leading ten covering about 1.5%. Input material: PBMCs. Receptor source: a woman between 18 and 29 years old in good health and CMV-seronegative. Each CDR3 is given with its conserved first and last residue. D genes are given only for firm matches. Not every row has a clone size; where given, it reads once, few, many or a size class.

J gene | V gene | D gene | clone size | CDR3 protein | CDR3 DNA
TRBJ1-2 | TRBV11-2 | TRBD1 | . | CASSLDWAGGDYGYTF | TGTGCCAGCAGCTTAGATTGGGCAGGGGGTGACTATGGCTACACCTTC
TRBJ1-2 | TRBV5-4 | TRBD1 | . | CASSGTAEGYGYTF | TGTGCCAGCAGCGGGACAGCGGAAGGCTATGGCTACACCTTC
TRBJ2-7 | TRBV6-1 | TRBD1 | . | CASSEGDRSLYEQYF | TGTGCCAGCAGTGAAGGGGACAGGAGCCTCTACGAGCAGTACTTC
TRBJ2-1 | TRBV10-1 | TRBD2 | . | CASSFTGGSSEQFF | TGCGCCAGCAGCTTTACTGGCGGGAGCAGTGAGCAGTTCTTC
TRBJ2-7 | TRBV7-2 | TRBD2 | . | CASSLMYGGSTEQYF | TGTGCCAGCAGCTTAATGTACGGGGGGAGCACCGAGCAGTACTTC
TRBJ2-2 | TRBV4-3 | TRBD1 | . | CASSQVEQGAAGELFF | TGCGCCAGCAGCCAAGTCGAGCAGGGGGCAGCCGGGGAGCTGTTTTTT
TRBJ2-6 | TRBV4-2 | TRBD2 | . | CASSQRLAGALSGANVLTF | TGTGCCAGCAGCCAAAGACTAGCGGGGGCCCTCTCTGGGGCCAACGTCCTGACTTTC
TRBJ1-1 | TRBV29-1 | . | . | CSVASGREAFF | TGCAGCGTTGCGTCGGGGAGGGAAGCTTTCTTT
TRBJ2-2 | TRBV11-2 | TRBD1 | . | CASSFQGAGTGELFF | TGTGCCAGCAGCTTTCAGGGGGCGGGCACCGGGGAGCTGTTTTTT
TRBJ1-1 | TRBV4-1 | . | . | CASRSRTRGTEAFF | TGCGCCAGCAGAAGTAGAACTCGGGGCACTGAAGCTTTCTTT
TRBJ2-7 | TRBV4-1 | TRBD1 | . | CASGPRAGGPYEQYF | TGCGCCAGCGGGCCCCGGGCAGGGGGCCCCTACGAGCAGTACTTC
TRBJ1-1 | TRBV2 | . | few | CASSLQGLNTEAFF | TGTGCCAGCAGTCTCCAGGGGTTGAACACTGAAGCTTTCTTT
TRBJ2-3 | TRBV2 | TRBD2 | once | CASSWTSGRETDTQYF | TGTGCCAGCAGTTGGACTAGCGGGAGGGAGACAGATACGCAGTATTTT
TRBJ2-5 | TRBV5-1 | TRBD1 | . | CASSLGQGAGETQYF | TGCGCCAGCAGCTTGGGACAGGGGGCGGGGGAGACCCAGTACTTC
TRBJ2-1 | TRBV9 | TRBD2 | . | CASSPRRWGGYNEQFF | TGTGCCAGCAGCCCCCGACGGTGGGGGGGTTACAATGAGCAGTTCTTC
TRBJ1-5 | TRBV7-2 | TRBD1 | . | CASSLSDRGRQPQHF | TGTGCCAGCAGCTTGTCGGACAGGGGTCGTCAGCCCCAGCATTTT
TRBJ1-1 | TRBV19 | TRBD1 | . | CASRDRGDSNTEAFF | TGTGCCAGTAGAGACAGGGGGGATTCGAACACTGAAGCTTTCTTT
TRBJ2-1 | TRBV18 | TRBD1 | . | CASSSGTGAYNEQFF | TGTGCCAGCTCGTCCGGGACAGGGGCCTACAATGAGCAGTTCTTC
TRBJ1-6 | TRBV4-3 | . | . | CASSQEGGRGNNSPLHF | TGCGCCAGCAGCCAAGAGGGGGGAAGGGGTAATAATTCACCCCTCCACTTT
TRBJ2-4 | TRBV25-1 | TRBD2 | . | CASSEYGTSGNKNSQYF | TGTGCCAGCAGTGAATATGGGACTAGCGGGAACAAAAACAGTCAGTACTTC
TRBJ1-6 | TRBV6-1 | . | . | CASSESLRGAYNSPLHF | TGTGCCAGCAGTGAAAGTCTTAGAGGCGCTTATAATTCACCCCTCCACTTT
TRBJ1-3 | TRBV2 | . | . | CASMGRGNTIYF | TGTGCCAGCATGGGCAGAGGAAACACCATATATTTT
TRBJ1-4 | TRBV11-2 | TRBD1 | . | CASSSQGGREKLFF | TGTGCCAGCAGCTCCCAGGGGGGTCGTGAAAAACTGTTTTTT
TRBJ2-2 | TRBV11-2 | . | . | CASRLARGGTGELFF | TGTGCCAGCAGACTAGCGCGAGGGGGAACCGGGGAGCTGTTTTTT
TRBJ2-7 | TRBV7-2 | TRBD2 | . | CASSLDVLAGAYEQYF | TGTGCCAGCAGCTTAGACGTACTAGCGGGGGCCTACGAGCAGTACTTC
TRBJ2-5 | TRBV7-9 | . | . | CASSLFQETQYF | TGTGCCAGCAGCCTATTCCAAGAGACCCAGTACTTC
TRBJ1-1 | TRBV2 | . | . | CADAGVPEAFF | TGTGCCGACGCAGGGGTACCAGAAGCTTTCTTT
TRBJ2-7 | TRBV28 | . | . | CATSPTYSYEQYF | TGTGCCACCTCCCCCACATACTCCTACGAGCAGTACTTC
TRBJ2-1 | TRBV18 | . | . | CASSSQDRNEQFF | TGTGCCAGCTCATCCCAGGATAGAAATGAGCAGTTCTTC
TRBJ2-1 | TRBV5-1 | TRBD1 | . | CASTAPGQLVNEQFF | TGCGCCAGCACCGCACCGGGACAGCTTGTCAATGAGCAGTTCTTC
TRBJ1-5 | TRBV2 | . | . | CASSDRGRQPQHF | TGTGCCAGCAGTGATAGGGGCAGGCAGCCCCAGCATTTT
TRBJ2-3 | TRBV5-1 | TRBD2 | . | CASSLAAGGPPDTQYF | TGCGCCAGCAGCCTGGCGGCGGGAGGGCCCCCAGATACGCAGTATTTT
TRBJ1-6 | TRBV6-1 | . | . | CASSDPSSYNSPLHF | TGTGCCAGCAGTGACCCGAGCTCCTATAATTCACCCCTCCACTTT
TRBJ1-2 | TRBV19 | . | . | CASTPGHQVGYGYTF | TGTGCCAGTACCCCGGGACACCAGGTCGGTTATGGCTACACCTTC
TRBJ2-7 | TRBV30 | TRBD1 | . | CAGQGAYEQYF | TGTGCCGGGCAGGGGGCCTACGAGCAGTACTTC
TRBJ2-7 | TRBV4-3 | . | . | CASSQDMAGTYEQYF | TGCGCCAGCAGCCAAGATATGGCAGGGACCTACGAGCAGTACTTC
TRBJ1-6 | TRBV6-5 | . | . | CASSYGASPLHF | TGTGCCAGCAGTTACGGGGCTTCACCCCTCCACTTT
TRBJ1-1 | TRBV2 | TRBD1 | . | CASRGMTGGDKAFF | TGTGCCAGCAGGGGGATGACAGGGGGCGATAAGGCTTTCTTT
TRBJ1-3 | TRBV29-1 | . | . | CSAPMRSSGNTIYF | TGCAGCGCCCCCATGCGGAGCTCTGGAAACACCATATATTTT
TRBJ1-1 | TRBV27 | TRBD1 | few | CASSKDKGQRNTEAFF | TGTGCCAGCAGTAAGGATAAGGGACAGAGGAACACTGAAGCTTTCTTT
TRBJ2-3 | TRBV6-6 | TRBD2 | few | CASIASGYDTQYF | TGTGCCAGCATTGCTAGCGGCTATGATACGCAGTATTTT
TRBJ1-1 | TRBV28 | . | once | CASSSNREIFRTEAFF | TGTGCCAGCAGTAGTAACAGGGAGATTTTTCGGACTGAAGCTTTCTTT
TRBJ2-3 | TRBV4-1 | TRBD2 | . | CASSQGTSGRRSDTQYF | TGCGCCAGCAGCCAAGGGACTAGCGGGAGGAGGTCAGATACGCAGTATTTT
TRBJ2-2 | TRBV5-1 | . | . | CASRFDTGELFF | TGCGCCAGCAGATTCGACACCGGGGAGCTGTTTTTT
TRBJ1-2 | TRBV6-1 | TRBD1 | . | CASSEGGGQGGYGYTF | TGTGCCAGCAGTGAAGGAGGGGGACAGGGCGGATATGGCTACACCTTC
TRBJ1-2 | TRBV7-2 | . | . | CASSLTSLTWSDGYTF | TGCGCCAGCAGCTTAACTTCTTTAACCTGGTCGGATGGCTACACCTTC
TRBJ2-6 | TRBV10-3 | TRBD1 | . | CAISDRGHGANVLTF | TGTGCCATCAGTGACAGGGGGCATGGGGCCAACGTCCTGACTTTC
TRBJ1-5 | TRBV7-9 | . | few | CASSLEGAGNQPQHF | TGTGCCAGCAGCTTAGAAGGGGCAGGTAATCAGCCCCAGCATTTT
TRBJ1-6 | TRBV27 | TRBD1 | few | CASRGQGFSPLHF | TGTGCCAGCAGGGGACAGGGATTTTCACCCCTCCACTTT
TRBJ2-7 | TRBV7-2 | . | few | CASSLSPGSYEQYF | TGTGCCAGCAGCTTATCCCCAGGATCCTACGAGCAGTACTTC
TRBJ2-7 | TRBV7-2 | . | . | CASSSGLPIYEQYF | TGTGCCAGCAGCTCGGGACTCCCGATCTACGAGCAGTACTTC
TRBJ2-3 | TRBV4-1 | TRBD2 | . | CASSQEKRGGTDTQYF | TGCGCCAGCAGCCAAGAAAAGCGGGGGGGCACAGATACGCAGTATTTT
TRBJ1-2 | TRBV7-9 | . | . | CASSRDVGGPGGYTF | TGTGCCAGCAGCAGAGACGTCGGGGGGCCTGGTGGCTACACCTTC
TRBJ2-5 | TRBV28 | TRBD2 | . | CASSLGGSGGEMETQYF | TGTGCCAGCAGTTTAGGCGGGAGCGGCGGAGAGATGGAGACCCAGTACTTC